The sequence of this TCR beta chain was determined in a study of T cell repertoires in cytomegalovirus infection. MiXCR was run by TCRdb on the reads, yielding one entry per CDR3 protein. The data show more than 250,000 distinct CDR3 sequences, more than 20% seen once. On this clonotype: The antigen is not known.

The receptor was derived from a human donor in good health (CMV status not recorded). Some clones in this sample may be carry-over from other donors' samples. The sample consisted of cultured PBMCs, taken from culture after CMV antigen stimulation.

CDR3 in DNA: TGTGCCACCAGTGAGGCCCGGACTAGCGGGAAGGTCAGTGATGAGCAGTTCTTC. Encoded protein: CATSEARTSGKVSDEQFF. This chain connects TRBV24-1 to TRBJ2-1; 12 bases agree with TRBD2. The CDR3 has 18 amino acids. The trim removed 4 bases at V and 8 bases at J, leaving 14 bases unmatched. Per germline, CDR1 KGHDR and CDR2 SFDVKD.